This is a list of T cell receptor beta chains from one sample in a study of blood T cell repertoires in COVID-19. Measured with immunoSEQ multiplex PCR; TCRdb has only the in-frame clones, and not every one. Seen here are 300,000 to 400,000 clones, around 88% observed once, and the top ten hold 2.5% to 3%. What was sequenced was peripheral blood. Source of these receptors: a young man with active or convalescent COVID-19. Both conserved end residues are part of each CDR3. Fields, in order: V gene, clone size, J gene, D gene, CDR3 DNA, CDR3 protein. D genes are given only for firm matches. Not every row has a clone size; where given, it reads once, few, many or a size class.

V: TRBV5-1; size: .; J: TRBJ1-5; D: .; DNA: TGCGCCAGCAGCTTAACTTATGGCAATCAGCCCCAGCATTTT; CDR3: CASSLTYGNQPQHF
V: TRBV10-3; size: once; J: TRBJ2-6; D: TRBD2; DNA: TGTGCCATAAGTGGACTAGCGGGAGACTCTGGGGCCAACGTCCTGACTTTC; CDR3: CAISGLAGDSGANVLTF
V: TRBV28; size: few; J: TRBJ2-3; D: TRBD2; DNA: TGTGCCAGCGCTAGGAGGGGTCCCCAGCGGGAGGGGGATACGCAGTATTTT; CDR3: CASARRGPQREGDTQYF
V: TRBV7-2; size: .; J: TRBJ1-2; D: .; DNA: TGTGCCAGCAGCTCCTACCAGGAAAATGGCTACACCTTC; CDR3: CASSSYQENGYTF
V: TRBV30; size: .; J: TRBJ1-5; D: .; DNA: TGTGCCTGGAGTCGGGACGGGGCCGAGGGGGCCCAGCATTTT; CDR3: CAWSRDGAEGAQHF
V: TRBV19; size: many; J: TRBJ2-7; D: .; DNA: TGTGCCAGTAGAGCGGACCAATTC; CDR3: CASRADQF
V: TRBV5-8; size: .; J: TRBJ2-2; D: TRBD1; DNA: TGTGCCAGCAGCTTGTTAGGACAGGTTTGGACCGGGGAGCTGTTTTTT; CDR3: CASSLLGQVWTGELFF
V: TRBV2; size: .; J: TRBJ1-5; D: .; DNA: TGTGCCAGCAGTCCGACAGCGCCCCATCAGCCCCAGCATTTT; CDR3: CASSPTAPHQPQHF
V: TRBV4-3; size: once; J: TRBJ1-6; D: TRBD1; DNA: TGCGCCAGCAGCCTTGGACAGGGACCGGGTTTTTCACCCCTCCACTTT; CDR3: CASSLGQGPGFSPLHF
V: TRBV15; size: .; J: TRBJ2-1; D: TRBD2; DNA: TGTGCCACCAGCAGAGCGGAGCGGGGGGCTTACAATGAGCAGTTCTTC; CDR3: CATSRAERGAYNEQFF
V: TRBV29-1; size: .; J: TRBJ2-7; D: .; DNA: TGCAGCGCCGCCCGGGACTACGAGCAGTACTTC; CDR3: CSAARDYEQYF
V: TRBV5-1; size: .; J: TRBJ1-2; D: TRBD1; DNA: TGCGCCAGCAGTTGGGGACAGGGGCTTGATGGCTACACCTTC; CDR3: CASSWGQGLDGYTF
V: TRBV27; size: .; J: TRBJ1-2; D: TRBD1; DNA: TGTGCCAGCAGTTTAAGGGAGACAGGGGTCTATGGCTACACCTTC; CDR3: CASSLRETGVYGYTF
V: TRBV5-1; size: once; J: TRBJ2-7; D: TRBD1; DNA: TGCGCCAGCAGCATTGATACAGGGGGCCCCTACGAGCAGTACTTC; CDR3: CASSIDTGGPYEQYF
V: TRBV6-5; size: .; J: TRBJ2-1; D: TRBD1; DNA: TGTGCCAGCCTGGGACAGGGTTCTGATGAGCAGTTCTTC; CDR3: CASLGQGSDEQFF
V: TRBV4-2; size: .; J: TRBJ1-1; D: .; DNA: TGTGCCAGCAGCCAAGATGGTGGGGGGACTGAAGCTTTCTTT; CDR3: CASSQDGGGTEAFF
V: TRBV7-8; size: .; J: TRBJ2-7; D: TRBD1; DNA: TGTGCCAGCAGCCGAGCTGCGGGACAGGATTCAGGGCAGTACTTC; CDR3: CASSRAAGQDSGQYF
V: TRBV14; size: .; J: TRBJ1-5; D: .; DNA: TGTGCCAGCAGCCAAGGGTTGCACCAGTATCATTTT; CDR3: CASSQGLHQYHF
V: TRBV7-2; size: .; J: TRBJ2-5; D: TRBD2; DNA: TGTGCCAGCAGTCTAGCGGGGGGGCCGGAGACCCAGTACTTC; CDR3: CASSLAGGPETQYF
V: TRBV5-1; size: .; J: TRBJ2-3; D: TRBD2; DNA: TGCGCCAGCAGCTTGGCAGGTAGGCAGCGGGGTAGCACAGATACGCAGTATTTT; CDR3: CASSLAGRQRGSTDTQYF